A single sample is the source of the 10 T cell receptor beta chains below, sequenced in a study of blood T cells in healthy people across ages. For the second PCR, which ran for roughly 6 to 11 cycles, a sample-barcoded 5' primer and a J-beta primer mix were used. TCRdb passed the 5' RACE reads through MiXCR, listing each CDR3 protein once. This sample yields about 1.6 million distinct CDR3 sequences, of which roughly 30% are seen a single time; 11% belongs to the top ten. Sequences were obtained from blood. These receptors all come from a woman aged 30 to 39 in good health.

The V call is TRBV24-1, the J call TRBJ2-7, with 11 bases lining up with TRBD1. The CDR3 has 15 residues. Trimming cost V 4 bases and J 6 bases; bases outside gene matches: 7. From germline, CDR1 is KGHDR and CDR2 SFDVKD. CDR3 DNA sequence: TGTGCCACCAGTGACTCCGGGACAGGGGGAAGCGAGCAGTACTTC. It translates to CATSDSGTGGSEQYF.

J is TRBJ2-5 and V is TRBV2; D is possibly TRBD1 or TRBD2 (6 bases each). The DNA end lines up better with TRBJ2-7; the J call may be wrong. The V gene's germline CDR1 is SNHLY and CDR2 FYNNEI. The CDR3 runs 14 residues. The CDR3 nucleotides are TGTGCCGCGGGAACGACAGGCGCTCTTGGCGAGCAGTACTTC. As protein: CAAGTTGALGEQYF.

This clonotype was counted only a few times. The rearrangement uses TRBV20-1 and TRBJ2-7; 9 bases are a match to TRBD2. The CDR3 is 14 residues long. The J segment lost 0 bases and the V segment lost 3 bases, leaving 3 bases of the junction unmatched. Germline V lookup: CDR1 DFQATT, CDR2 SNEGSKA (reference sequence). The CDR3: CSASPSGASYEQYF. The CDR3 nucleotides read TGCAGTGCTAGTCCTAGCGGGGCCTCCTACGAGCAGTACTTC.

This clonotype came up once. This chain links TRBV24-1 with TRBJ2-6, with D possibly TRBD2 on 6 matching bases. This CDR3 region has 15 residues. Germline V gene lookup returns CDR1 KGHDR and CDR2 SFDVKD. The V end was cut by 5 bases, the J end by 0 bases, with 7 bases between. CDR3 bases: TGTGCCACCAGTGGCGGGATCTCTGGGGCCAACGTCCTGACTTTC. The encoded protein is CATSGGISGANVLTF.

The chain links TRBV9 to TRBJ2-5; maybe TRBD2 (6 bases). CDR1 and CDR2 (germline): SGDLS, YYNGEE. The CDR3 is 13 residues long. Trimming left V 3 bases short and J 5 bases short, with 11 bases between. The CDR3 bases are TGTGCCAGCAGCGGGGGGAGGACGGAGACCCAGTACTTC. This translates into CASSGGRTETQYF.

This clonotype was picked up a small number of times. The chain carries TRBV3-1 and TRBJ2-2; no reliable D call. Germline assignment: CDR1 LGHDT and CDR2 YNNKEL (reference sequence). The V end was cut by 2 bases, the J end by 2 bases, with 15 bases between. The CDR3 runs 17 residues. The CDR3 nucleotides read TGTGCCAGCAGCCAATCTAACGGTGCCTTTAACACCGGGGAGCTGTTTTTT. This encodes CASSQSNGAFNTGELFF.

This rearrangement joins TRBV7-2 to TRBJ2-1, with 9 nucleotides matching TRBD2. Trimming cost V 5 bases and J 6 bases; bases outside gene matches: 8. CDR3 length equals 15 residues. Per the germline V gene, CDR1 is SGHTA and CDR2 is FQGNSA. CDR3 sequence reads: CASSLVAGEFNEQFF. The CDR3 coding sequence is TGTGCCAGCAGCCTGGTAGCGGGAGAATTCAATGAGCAGTTCTTC.

This clonotype was recorded a few times. This sequence joins TRBV3-1 and TRBJ2-7, with TRBD1 matching over 7 bases. The germline V gene has CDR1 LGHDT and CDR2 YNNKEL (reference sequence). Trimming took 4 bases from V and 0 from J; bases not matched to a gene: 9. The CDR3 totals 16 residues. The CDR3 protein is CASSPVRDSRSYEQYF. The CDR3 nucleotides are TGTGCCAGCAGCCCAGTTAGGGACAGCCGCTCCTACGAGCAGTACTTC.

This clonotype has only a few counts. This may stem from a read error, because a much larger clone lies one nucleotide away. The rearrangement links TRBV6-1 to TRBJ1-2; D is uncertain. CDR1 and CDR2 (germline): MNHNS, SASEGT. The CDR3 contains 13 residues. The V end was cut by 5 bases, the J end by 8 bases, with 15 bases between. The CDR3 bases are TGTGCCAGCAGTCCGCAGGCCTGTCGGGGCTACACCTTC. Its translation: CASSPQACRGYTF.

This clonotype was seen only a few times. The V and J genes are TRBV9 and TRBJ2-7, with TRBD2 matching 7 bases. This CDR3 is 15 amino acids long. V was pared by 0 bases and J by 2 bases, with 5 bases of the junction left unmatched. The germline gives CDR1 SGDLS, CDR2 YYNGEE. The CDR3 here is CASSVDGLAAYEQYF. The CDR3 nucleotides read TGTGCCAGCAGCGTAGATGGCCTAGCGGCCTACGAGCAGTACTTC.